This T cell receptor beta chain was obtained from a study of identical twins. TCRdb re-called the 5' RACE reads with MiXCR, one entry per CDR3 protein. The sample shows approximately 210,000 distinct CDR3 sequences, more than 15% of them seen only once. With 5 bases clipped from V and 8 bases from J, the junction kept 3 bases outside the gene matches. The CDR3 has 12 amino acids. CDR1 is GTSNPN, CDR2 SVGIG, per germline (reference sequence). These sequences were also reported in another study, on T cells expressing NK-cell markers. That report notes: About six donors carried dominant NKG2C+ clonotypes that made up roughly 1.0-8% of their CD8+ T cells.

This receptor was taken from a woman aged 18-29 years in good health. Sequences were obtained from CD8+ T cells sorted from blood. The V gene is TRBV30, the J gene TRBJ2-1, with TRBD1 matching over 10 bases. The CDR3 loop is CAWGQGGHEQFF. CDR3 in DNA: TGTGCCTGGGGACAGGGGGGTCATGAGCAGTTCTTC.